A single sample gave rise to the 13 T cell receptor beta chains below, sequenced in a study of lymphopenia after photon versus proton radiotherapy. Assay: immunoSEQ multiplex PCR; the TCRdb copy retains only in-frame clones and omits some. Among 35,000 to 45,000 clones listed, over 80% were seen once. The sequencing here drew on peripheral blood, taken from a patient treated with proton-based radiotherapy. These receptors were collected from a woman in her seventies with pancreatic cancer.

The chain carries TRBV4-2 and TRBJ1-1, with 9 bases matching TRBD1. This CDR3 spans 15 amino acids. The trim removed 2 bases at V and 11 bases at J, leaving 12 bases unmatched. Germline values: CDR1 LGHNA, CDR2 YNFKEQ. The CDR3 nucleotides read TGTGCCAGCAGCCAAACCCAGGGGACAGGGATCGAGGCTTTCTTT. This gives the protein CASSQTQGTGIEAFF.

CDR3 coding DNA: TGTGCCAGCAGTTACCTGGGGACTAGCAGCTCCTACGAGCAGTACTTC. It is translated as CASSYLGTSSSYEQYF. V usage is TRBV6-6 and J usage is TRBJ2-7, with 9 nucleotides matching TRBD2. Germline trimming cut 2 bases from V and 0 bases from J; bases unmatched to any gene: 5. The CDR3 contains 16 residues. CDR1 is MNHNY and CDR2 is SVGAGI in the germline V gene (reference sequence).

The chain couples TRBV7-9 to TRBJ2-7; 7 bases agree with TRBD1. The germline V gene encodes CDR1 SEHNR and CDR2 FQNEAQ (reference sequence). This CDR3 has 15 amino acids. J gave up 5 bases and V 5 bases, and 12 bases lay outside the gene matches. CDR3 in amino acids: CASSPKLRGINEQYF. The CDR3 DNA is TGTGCCAGCAGCCCCAAACTCAGGGGGATCAACGAGCAGTACTTC.

The chain carries TRBV14 and TRBJ2-3; 10 bases align to TRBD2. The CDR3 totals 16 residues. Germline values: CDR1 SGHDN, CDR2 FVKESK. With 1 base clipped from V and 6 bases from J, the junction kept 7 bases outside the gene matches. CDR3 DNA sequence: TGTGCCAGCAGCCAAGGCCTAGCGGGAGTAGGCGATACGCAGTATTTT. Its translation: CASSQGLAGVGDTQYF.

This sequence joins TRBV7-3 and TRBJ2-1, with 7 bases matching TRBD1. The CDR3 is 16 amino acids. CDR1 SGHTA and CDR2 FQGTGA come from the germline V gene. V shed 5 bases, J shed 0 bases, and the junction held 7 bases outside the gene matches. This CDR3 is CASSRQGVSSYNEQFF. The DNA for the CDR3 is TGTGCCAGCAGCCGCCAGGGGGTAAGCTCCTACAATGAGCAGTTCTTC.

The chain uses TRBV10-3 and TRBJ2-5; 8 nucleotides line up with TRBD1. Germline V gene sequence: CDR1 ENHRY, CDR2 SYGVKD. The CDR3 length is 14 residues. V was pared by 11 bases and J by 2 bases, with 10 bases of the junction left unmatched. The CDR3: CAVNRDRSQETQYF. CDR3 nucleotide sequence: TGTGCCGTCAACCGGGACAGGAGTCAAGAGACCCAGTACTTC.

This clone was seen more than once but under ten times. V is TRBV28 and J is TRBJ2-3; D may be TRBD2 (6 bases). Germline assignment: CDR1 MDHEN and CDR2 SYDVKM. This CDR3 comprises 15 residues. V was pared by 3 bases and J by 5 bases, with 15 bases between. The CDR3 region has the DNA TGTGCCAGCAGTTTTTCTACGGGAGATGGAGATACGCAGTATTTT. Translating it yields CASSFSTGDGDTQYF.

The rearrangement links TRBV28 to TRBJ2-3; 8 positions agree with TRBD2. With V trimmed by 6 bases and J by 2 bases, 16 bases remained unmatched. The germline V gene has CDR1 MDHEN and CDR2 SYDVKM. The CDR3 extends over 18 amino acids. The CDR3 DNA is TGTGCCAGCAGAGCGCGGACTAGCTTAATTACCAACACAGATACGCAGTATTTT. Its translation is CASRARTSLITNTDTQYF.

This chain connects TRBV7-3 to TRBJ2-1; 12 bases fit TRBD2. Trimming took 5 bases from V and 5 from J; bases not matched to a gene: 7. In germline, CDR1 is SGHTA, CDR2 FQGTGA. CDR3 length: 16 amino acids. CDR3 in amino acids: CASSTRTSGVNNEQFF. DNA for the CDR3: TGTGCCAGCAGCACTCGGACTAGCGGGGTGAACAATGAGCAGTTCTTC.

The rearrangement joins TRBV19 to TRBJ2-3, with 11 bases aligning to TRBD1. This CDR3 contains 16 residues. With V trimmed by 3 bases and J by 4 bases, 6 bases remained unmatched. The V gene's germline CDR1 is LNHDA and CDR2 SQIVND (reference sequence). The CDR3 DNA sequence: TGTGCCAGTAGTATTTCAGGGACAGGGGGTCCAGATACGCAGTATTTT. This codes for CASSISGTGGPDTQYF.

The rearrangement uses TRBV11-2 and TRBJ1-2; D is possibly TRBD1 (6 bases). Looked up from germline, CDR1 is SGHAT and CDR2 is FQNNGV. Trimming removed 1 base from V and 4 bases from J, with 10 bases in between. This CDR3 contains 14 residues. The CDR3 loop reads CASSLAEGVYGYTF. The CDR3 DNA reads TGTGCCAGCAGCTTAGCAGAGGGGGTCTATGGCTACACCTTC.

Only a few counts were recorded for this clone. The CDR3 DNA reads as TGTGCCAGCAGTGGCAATGGGAACACTGAAGCTTTCTTT. Translated, it gives CASSGNGNTEAFF. This chain links TRBV2 with TRBJ1-1; no definite D call. This CDR3 contains 13 residues. Germline CDR1 is SNHLY and CDR2 is FYNNEI. V lost 4 bases, J lost 1 base, and 7 bases lay in between.

The rearrangement uses TRBV27 and TRBJ1-6; D is uncertain. The V gene lost 7 bases and the J gene lost 13 bases, with 2 bases spanning the gap. The CDR3 totals 8 residues. Germline assignment: CDR1 MNHEY and CDR2 SMNVEV (reference sequence). The CDR3 sequence: CASTPLHF. The CDR3 region has the DNA TGTGCCAGCACCCCCCTCCACTTT.